These 9 T cell receptor beta chains were all obtained from the same sample, sequenced in a study of shared clonotypes between healthy human individuals. Generated by immunoSEQ multiplex PCR, the TCRdb table keeps only in-frame clones and is missing some. The table records about 2.4 million clones, 93% of them present only once. The specimen sequenced was naive CD4+ T cells from PBMCs. Documented subset: CD45RA+ positively selected. The receptors derive from a man between 18 and 29 years old in good health. Some clones in this sample may be carry-over from other donors' samples.

The chain has TRBV5-1 and TRBJ2-3; 14 bases agree with TRBD2. Per the germline V gene, CDR1 is SGHRS and CDR2 is YFSETQ. Trimming at V came to 2 bases and at J to 7 bases, leaving 9 bases not matched to a gene. CDR3 size: 17 residues. DNA for the CDR3: TGCGCCAGCAGCTTTCGACTAGCGGGAGGGTTCGGAAATACGCAGTATTTT. Its protein product is CASSFRLAGGFGNTQYF.

This clone was observed once. The chain employs TRBV4-1 and TRBJ1-1; D might be TRBD1 (5 bases). CDR3 length equals 15 residues. The V gene lost 3 bases and the J gene lost 3 bases, with 14 bases spanning the gap. In germline, CDR1 is MGHRA, CDR2 YSYEKL. The CDR3 DNA reads as TGCGCCAGCAGCCAGGTGGGACTGGGCGACACTGAAGCTTTCTTT. It specifies CASSQVGLGDTEAFF.

This chain connects TRBV19 to TRBJ2-1; D call uncertain. Trimming pared 1 base from V and 10 bases from J, leaving 11 bases between. The CDR3 is made up of 13 amino acids. Germline CDR1 reads LNHDA; CDR2 reads SQIVND (reference sequence). The CDR3 DNA reads as TGTGCCAGTAGTATAGCTCAGGAGATGGAGCAGTTCTTC. Translated, it gives CASSIAQEMEQFF.

This sequence joins TRBV7-2 and TRBJ2-7; D gene uncertain. This CDR3 comprises 15 residues. V was cut by 3 bases and J by 2 bases, with 14 bases left in between. CDR1 is SGHTA, CDR2 FQGNSA, per germline. CDR3 amino acids: CASSFISAVTYEQYF. CDR3 nucleotide sequence: TGTGCCAGCAGCTTTATATCCGCCGTAACCTACGAGCAGTACTTC.

Comments on this clone: The sample contains more than one DNA sequence encoding this CDR3. V and J are TRBV20-1 and TRBJ2-5, with D unclear. Germline V CDR1 and CDR2: DFQATT, SNEGSKA (reference sequence). This CDR3 region has 10 residues. The V and J ends lost 3 bases and 5 bases respectively, with 4 bases between them. CDR3 loop: CSASGETQYF. CDR3 nucleotides: TGCAGTGCTAGCGGTGAGACCCAGTACTTC.

The chain joins TRBV27 to TRBJ1-5; 7 bases align to TRBD1. Germline V gives CDR1 MNHEY, CDR2 SMNVEV (reference sequence). The CDR3 is 15 amino acids. V shed 5 bases, J shed 6 bases, and the junction held 10 bases outside the gene matches. Written as DNA, the CDR3 is TGTGCCAGCAGTCCTAAGGACAGGCGGGGTCAGCCCCAGCATTTT. Translated: CASSPKDRRGQPQHF.

The rearrangement uses TRBV4-2 and TRBJ1-4; no definite D call. V was clipped by 1 base and J by 0 bases, with 9 bases between them. The germline gives CDR1 LGHNA, CDR2 YNFKEQ. The CDR3 consists of 16 residues. CDR3 residues: CASSQGPYTTNEKLFF. The CDR3 nucleotides are TGTGCCAGCAGCCAAGGTCCATACACAACTAATGAAAAACTGTTTTTT.

This chain links TRBV2 with TRBJ1-2; D is undetermined. The CDR3 length is 15 residues. Looked up from germline, CDR1 is SNHLY and CDR2 is FYNNEI. V gave up 5 bases and J gave up 2 bases, with 15 bases separating them. The CDR3 here is CASSFFIQTNYGYTF. Here the CDR3 DNA reads TGTGCCAGCAGTTTCTTCATACAGACCAACTATGGCTACACCTTC.

This sequence joins TRBV5-1 and TRBJ2-7; 8 nucleotides match TRBD1. This CDR3 comprises 14 residues. With 3 bases clipped from V and 5 bases from J, the junction kept 7 bases outside the gene matches. From germline, CDR1 is SGHRS and CDR2 YFSETQ. The CDR3: CASSWGPTGDEQYF. CDR3 nucleotide sequence: TGCGCCAGCAGCTGGGGTCCGACAGGGGACGAGCAGTACTTC.